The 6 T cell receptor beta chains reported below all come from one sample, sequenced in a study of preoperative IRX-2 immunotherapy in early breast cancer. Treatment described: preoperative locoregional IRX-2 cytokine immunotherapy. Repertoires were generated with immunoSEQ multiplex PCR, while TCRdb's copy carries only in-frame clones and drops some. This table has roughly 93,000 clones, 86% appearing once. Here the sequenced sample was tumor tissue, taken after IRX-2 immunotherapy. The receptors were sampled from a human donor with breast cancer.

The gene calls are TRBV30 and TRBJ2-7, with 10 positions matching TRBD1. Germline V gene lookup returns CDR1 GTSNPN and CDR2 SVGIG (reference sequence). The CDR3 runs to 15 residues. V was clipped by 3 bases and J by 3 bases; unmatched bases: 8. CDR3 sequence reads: CAWRSMDRGDYEQYF. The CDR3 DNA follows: TGTGCCTGGAGATCAATGGACAGGGGGGACTACGAGCAGTACTTC. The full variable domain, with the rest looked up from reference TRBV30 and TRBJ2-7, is SQTIHQWPATLVQPVGSPLSLECTVEGTSNPNLYWYRQAAGRGLQLLFYSVGIGQISSEVPQNLSASRPQDRQFILSSKKLLLSDSGFYLCAWRSMDRGDYEQYFGPGTRLTVT.

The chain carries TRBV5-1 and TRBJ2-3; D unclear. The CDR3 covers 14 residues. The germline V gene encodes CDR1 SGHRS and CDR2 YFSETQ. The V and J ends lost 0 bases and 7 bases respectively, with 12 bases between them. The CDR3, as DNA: TGCGCCAGCAGCTTGGAACTCTCGGGTAATACGCAGTATTTT. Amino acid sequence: CASSLELSGNTQYF.

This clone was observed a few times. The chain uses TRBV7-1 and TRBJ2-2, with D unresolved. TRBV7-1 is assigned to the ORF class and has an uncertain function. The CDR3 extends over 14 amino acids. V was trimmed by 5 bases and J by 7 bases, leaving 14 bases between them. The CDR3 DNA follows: TGTGCCAGCAGCCGAGACACGGAAGGCGGGGAGCTGTTTTTT. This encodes CASSRDTEGGELFF.

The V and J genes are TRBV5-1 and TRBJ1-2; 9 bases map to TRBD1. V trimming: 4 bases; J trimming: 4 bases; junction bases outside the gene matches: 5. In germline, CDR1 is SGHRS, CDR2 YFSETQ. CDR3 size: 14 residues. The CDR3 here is CASSQQGASYGYTF. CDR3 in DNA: TGCGCCAGCAGCCAACAGGGGGCTAGCTATGGCTACACCTTC.

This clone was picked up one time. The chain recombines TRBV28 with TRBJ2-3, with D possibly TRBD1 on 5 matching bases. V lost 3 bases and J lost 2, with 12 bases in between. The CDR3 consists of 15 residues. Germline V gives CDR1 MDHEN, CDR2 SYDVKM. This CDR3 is CASSLGQGYTDTQYF. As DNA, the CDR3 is TGTGCCAGCAGTTTGGGGCAGGGCTACACAGATACGCAGTATTTT. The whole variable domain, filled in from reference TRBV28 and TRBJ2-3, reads DVKVTQSSRYLVKRTGEKVFLECVQDMDHENMFWYRQDPGLGLRLIYFSYDVKMKEKGDIPEGYSVSREKKERFSLILESASTNQTSMYLCASSLGQGYTDTQYFGPGTRLTVL.

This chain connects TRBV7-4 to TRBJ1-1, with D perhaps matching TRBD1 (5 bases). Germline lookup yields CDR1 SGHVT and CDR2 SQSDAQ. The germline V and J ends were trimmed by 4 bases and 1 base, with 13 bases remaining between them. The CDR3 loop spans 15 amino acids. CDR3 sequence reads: CASSSQRGGNTEAFF. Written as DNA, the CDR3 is TGTGCCAGCAGCTCCCAGAGGGGAGGGAACACTGAAGCTTTCTTT.